The clone carrying this T cell receptor beta chain was recorded a few times. Its antigen is unidentified. A universal primer binding site was introduced by template switching. The final cDNA contained unique molecular identifiers. TCRdb re-derived calls from the 5' RACE reads in MiXCR, one entry per CDR3 protein. The sample has approximately 700,000 distinct CDR3 sequences; around 5.7% are singletons. V dropped 9 bases and J dropped 2 bases, with 12 bases sitting between them. This CDR3 spans 13 amino acids. CDR1 is SNHLY, CDR2 FYNNEI, per germline. These data are taken from a study of identical twins. Study-level points and caveats: Insertion counts were lower in abundant cord blood beta clonotypes, a trend that memory repertoires did not show. Beta out-of-frame sequences displayed a weaker excess of sharing between twins.

This clonotype was sampled from a man aged 18 to 29 in good health. This chain connects TRBV2 to TRBJ2-3, with D maybe TRBD2 (6 bases). The source material was naive T cells sorted from blood. The CDR3 protein is CARGRENTDTQYF. The CDR3 coding sequence is TGTGCCAGGGGTCGGGAGAACACAGATACGCAGTATTTT.